A single sample gave rise to the 30 T cell receptor beta chains below, sequenced in a study of beta chain features in type 1 diabetes (dated by TCRdb to the late 2010s). Their antigen targets remain unknown. The protocol used for the library was the immunoSEQ multiplex PCR assay. The High Capacity cDNA Reverse Transcription Kit was used to reverse transcribe all of the isolated RNA, meaning that expressed TCRB transcripts were what got sequenced. In its TCRdb copy, this immuneACCESS table keeps in-frame sequences only and misses some clones. Where compared with another copy, unresolved V genes explain less than half of these, and the others have no known cause. The sample profile shows some 16,000 clones; roughly three quarters of them were found once. Around 0.34% of the sample lies in the top ten. What the research found in general, with its limitations: Type 1 diabetes patients showed a moderate but significant shortening of TCRB CDR3 length in all four CD4+ subsets.

Sequenced sample: stem cell memory CD4+ T cells from blood. The sample's cell subset or site label, decoded: stem cell-like memory CD4+ T cells. These receptors were obtained from a woman aged 18-35 years with type 1 diabetes.

V and J are TRBV30 and TRBJ1-1; D ambiguous. Trimming shortened V by 4 bases and J by 7 bases, and 13 bases separated the two germline ends. There are 12 residues in the CDR3. The germline V gene encodes CDR1 GTSNPN and CDR2 SVGIG (reference sequence). The CDR3 nucleotides read TGTGCCTGGAAAGCGTCGGGTGGTGAAGCTTTCTTT. Its translation is CAWKASGGEAFF.

The chain's CDR3 is CASSYPGLAADTQYF. The CDR3 coding sequence is TGTGCCAGCAGTTATCCGGGACTAGCGGCAGATACGCAGTATTTT. The rearrangement links TRBV28 to TRBJ2-3; 11 bases match TRBD2. This CDR3 is 15 amino acids long. Trimming removed 4 bases from V and 4 bases from J; junction bases left unmatched: 4. Germline values: CDR1 MDHEN, CDR2 SYDVKM.

For this clone: One junction end does not reproduce the germline sequence, and a read error may be involved. In the same sample, other DNA sequences code for this CDR3. The chain is built from TRBV30 and TRBJ2-4, with TRBD1 identical over 7 bases. Germline V gives CDR1 GTSNPN, CDR2 SVGIG (reference sequence). The CDR3 length is 12 residues. The CDR3 DNA is TGTGCCTGGAGCCCTCCAGTGGGACAGCGGAACTTC. The encoded protein is CAWSPPVGQRNF.

The chain is built from TRBV7-9 and TRBJ2-1, with D tentatively TRBD1 (6 bases). V was pared by 5 bases and J by 9 bases, with 17 bases between. The CDR3 extends over 14 amino acids. From germline, CDR1 is SEHNR and CDR2 FQNEAQ (reference sequence). The CDR3 loop reads CASSEPGTSSEQFF. The CDR3 DNA is TGTGCCAGCAGCGAACCGGGGACAAGCAGTGAGCAGTTCTTC.

This clone appeared once. This rearrangement joins TRBV5-1 to TRBJ2-6; 7 positions agree with TRBD1. J gave up 2 bases and V 6 bases, and 8 bases lay outside the gene matches. The CDR3 is 16 amino acids. Germline values: CDR1 SGHRS, CDR2 YFSETQ. The CDR3 DNA sequence: TGCGCCAGCACCCGGGACAGCCTCCCTGGGGCCAACGTCCTGACTTTC. Translated: CASTRDSLPGANVLTF.

The rearrangement joins TRBV7-2 to TRBJ1-1, with D unclear. This CDR3 is 15 amino acids long. Germline CDR1 and CDR2: SGHTA and FQGNSA. V gave up 4 bases and J gave up 0 bases, with 12 bases separating them. The CDR3 DNA reads TGTGCCAGCAGCTCCCGACAAGTCATGAACACTGAAGCTTTCTTT. Translating gives CASSSRQVMNTEAFF. Full variable domain (outside the CDR3, taken from reference TRBV7-2 and TRBJ1-1): GAGVSQSPSNKVTEKGKDVELRCDPISGHTALYWYRQSLGQGLEFLIYFQGNSAPDKSGLPSDRFSAERTGGSVSTLTIQRTQQEDSAVYLCASSSRQVMNTEAFFGQGTRLTVV.

The genes are TRBV7-3 and TRBJ2-1; 13 bases line up with TRBD2. This CDR3 contains 15 residues. Germline V gene data show CDR1 as SGHTA and CDR2 as FQGTGA. Trimming at V came to 5 bases and at J to 8 bases, leaving 6 bases not matched to a gene. CDR3 residues: CASSLLAGGPYEQFF. DNA for the CDR3: TGTGCCAGCAGCCTACTAGCGGGAGGGCCGTATGAGCAGTTCTTC.

This clone was recorded once. The chain uses TRBV6-5 and TRBJ1-1; weak D call: TRBD1 (5 bases). Between the trimmed V and J ends, which lost 2 bases and 1 base, there was a span of 11 bases. This CDR3 contains 15 residues. The germline gives CDR1 MNHEY, CDR2 SVGAGI. The CDR3 DNA sequence: TGTGCCAGCAGTTACGGGAGGACACCGAACACTGAAGCTTTCTTT. Its protein product is CASSYGRTPNTEAFF.

This clone was observed once. This chain uses TRBV9 with TRBJ1-2, with D possibly TRBD1 on 5 matching bases. The germline gives CDR1 SGDLS, CDR2 YYNGEE. Trimming took off 0 bases at V and 4 bases at J, with 16 bases between the two ends. The CDR3 is 16 amino acids. The CDR3 is CASSVDVGGTAYGYTF. CDR3 nucleotides: TGTGCCAGCAGCGTAGACGTTGGCGGGACGGCCTATGGCTACACCTTC.

The rearrangement links TRBV10-3 to TRBJ2-2, with 7 bases matching TRBD1. The junction had 6 bases not matched to a gene; V was cut back by 4 bases and J by 1 base. This CDR3 region has 16 residues. The V gene's germline CDR1 is ENHRY and CDR2 SYGVKD. In nucleotides, the CDR3 is TGTGCCATCAGTGCTTCAGGGGGATTGAACACCGGGGAGCTGTTTTTT. Translated: CAISASGGLNTGELFF.

V gene TRBV10-1 combines with J gene TRBJ2-1; 8 bases match TRBD1. Germline trimming cut 4 bases from V and 10 bases from J; bases unmatched to any gene: 9. Germline V gene sequence: CDR1 WNHNN, CDR2 SYGVQD (reference sequence). This CDR3 is built from 14 residues. The CDR3: CASSGDRRSKEQFF. The CDR3, as DNA: TGCGCCAGCAGTGGGGACAGGAGAAGTAAGGAGCAGTTCTTC.

The V call is TRBV2, the J call TRBJ2-1; 13 nucleotides align to TRBD2. Germline V gene sequence: CDR1 SNHLY, CDR2 FYNNEI. Trimming at V came to 7 bases and at J to 8 bases, leaving 8 bases not matched to a gene. The CDR3 extends over 15 amino acids. The chain's CDR3 is CASTILAGGPYEQFF. In DNA, the CDR3 is TGTGCCAGCACAATACTAGCGGGAGGGCCTTATGAGCAGTTCTTC.

This chain connects TRBV14 to TRBJ2-1; D may be TRBD2 (5 bases). CDR1 is SGHDN and CDR2 is FVKESK in the germline V gene. This CDR3 contains 14 residues. V was pared by 3 bases and J by 7 bases, with 13 bases between. Here the CDR3 DNA reads TGTGCCAGCAGCCAGTACGGGATTACGAATGAGCAGTTCTTC. Its protein is CASSQYGITNEQFF.

In its sample, this clone was seen once. This sequence joins TRBV6-1 and TRBJ2-3, with TRBD1 matching over 7 bases. This CDR3 comprises 15 residues. The V segment lost 4 bases and the J segment 1 base; nucleotides outside the gene matches: 5. Germline CDR1 reads MNHNS; CDR2 reads SASEGT. The DNA of the CDR3 is TGTGCCAGCAGTGTACGACAGGGTCGCACAGATACGCAGTATTTT. It yields the protein CASSVRQGRTDTQYF.

The chain uses TRBV19 and TRBJ2-7; TRBD2 matches 8 bases. V was clipped by 9 bases and J by 2 bases; unmatched bases: 6. This CDR3 comprises 13 residues. Germline values: CDR1 LNHDA, CDR2 SQIVND (reference sequence). CDR3 region: CASGRGLAYEQYF. CDR3 coding DNA: TGTGCCAGCGGGAGGGGACTAGCCTACGAGCAGTACTTC.

The CDR3 bases are TGTGCCAGCAGCCCAGGGGTACGGGGTCAGCCCCAGCATTTT. Protein: CASSPGVRGQPQHF. This chain connects TRBV7-2 to TRBJ1-5, with D perhaps TRBD1 (6 bases). The length of the CDR3 is 14 residues. Germline V CDR1 and CDR2: SGHTA, FQGNSA. The V end lost 5 bases, the J end lost 6 bases, and 14 bases lay between the germline ends. The whole variable domain, filled in from reference TRBV7-2 and TRBJ1-5, reads GAGVSQSPSNKVTEKGKDVELRCDPISGHTALYWYRQSLGQGLEFLIYFQGNSAPDKSGLPSDRFSAERTGGSVSTLTIQRTQQEDSAVYLCASSPGVRGQPQHFGDGTRLSIL.

This rearrangement joins TRBV10-3 to TRBJ2-1, with 12 bases fitting TRBD2. The CDR3 totals 16 residues. The germline gives CDR1 ENHRY, CDR2 SYGVKD. The V and J ends lost 4 bases and 9 bases, in that order; junction bases with no gene match: 10. The CDR3 loop is CAISAASGRAFGEQFF. The CDR3 DNA follows: TGTGCCATCAGTGCCGCTAGCGGGAGGGCCTTCGGTGAGCAGTTCTTC.

This chain's CDR3 is CASSPRQGRSGANVLTF. The CDR3 DNA reads as TGTGCCAGCAGCCCAAGACAGGGCCGCTCTGGGGCCAACGTCCTGACTTTC. The chain carries TRBV27 and TRBJ2-6, with 7 nucleotides matching TRBD1. V shed 6 bases, J shed 0 bases, and the junction held 8 bases outside the gene matches. Germline lookup yields CDR1 MNHEY and CDR2 SMNVEV (reference sequence). This CDR3 has 17 residues.

The chain carries TRBV7-9 and TRBJ2-3; 9 bases are a match to TRBD2. Trimming removed 1 base from V and 3 bases from J; junction bases left unmatched: 8. The CDR3 spans 17 residues. CDR1 SEHNR and CDR2 FQNEAQ come from the germline V gene (reference sequence). The CDR3 DNA reads TGTGCCAGCAGCTTAGGGTCGTCTAGCGGGATAACAGATACGCAGTATTTT. It is translated as CASSLGSSSGITDTQYF.

The V gene is TRBV7-9, the J gene TRBJ2-3; D gene uncertain. V gave up 2 bases and J gave up 2 bases, with 11 bases separating them. Germline CDR1 SEHNR, CDR2 FQNEAQ (reference sequence). The CDR3 has 15 residues. The CDR3 DNA follows: TGTGCCAGCAGCTTAATTGGCAGTCTCACAGATACGCAGTATTTT. Its protein is CASSLIGSLTDTQYF.

V and J are TRBV28 and TRBJ1-2; D is unclear. The CDR3 length is 12 residues. Trimming removed 11 bases at V and 0 bases at J, with 10 bases between. Germline lookup yields CDR1 MDHEN and CDR2 SYDVKM. CDR3 nucleotides: TGTGCCGTAATGTCCCCTAACTATGGCTACACCTTC. It specifies CAVMSPNYGYTF.

V usage is TRBV9 and J usage is TRBJ2-3, with TRBD2 matching 8 bases. The CDR3 spans 14 residues. The germline gives CDR1 SGDLS, CDR2 YYNGEE. Trimming took 4 bases from V and 1 from J; bases not matched to a gene: 2. The CDR3 here is CASSSTSGTDTQYF. CDR3 in DNA: TGTGCCAGCAGCTCGACTAGCGGCACAGATACGCAGTATTTT.

The rearrangement joins TRBV27 to TRBJ1-1; D is perhaps TRBD1 (5 bases). Trimming removed 3 bases at V and 7 bases at J, with 12 bases between. This CDR3 spans 13 amino acids. Germline V gene data show CDR1 as MNHEY and CDR2 as SMNVEV (reference sequence). This CDR3 is CASSFSGFNEAFF. The CDR3 DNA sequence: TGTGCCAGCAGTTTCTCAGGGTTTAATGAAGCTTTCTTT.

This rearrangement joins TRBV5-1 to TRBJ1-4; TRBD1 is a possible D gene (6 bases). V was trimmed by 2 bases and J by 5 bases, leaving 13 bases between them. Germline loops: CDR1 SGHRS, CDR2 YFSETQ. The CDR3 contains 15 residues. This CDR3 is CASSFGQPKNEKLFF. CDR3 sequence (DNA): TGCGCCAGCAGCTTCGGACAGCCAAAAAATGAAAAACTGTTTTTT.

The chain has TRBV5-4 and TRBJ2-1; TRBD2 aligns across 9 bases. Germline V gives CDR1 SGHNT, CDR2 YYREEE (reference sequence). With 2 bases clipped from V and 5 bases from J, the junction kept 8 bases outside the gene matches. This CDR3 comprises 16 residues. CDR3 DNA: TGTGCCAGCAGCTTAGGAGGGACTAGCCGTAACAATGAGCAGTTCTTC. Amino acids: CASSLGGTSRNNEQFF.

In this sample, this clone turned up a few times. V gene TRBV5-1 combines with J gene TRBJ1-1; 8 positions agree with TRBD1. Germline values: CDR1 SGHRS, CDR2 YFSETQ. J gave up 10 bases and V 3 bases, and 14 bases lay outside the gene matches. This CDR3 spans 15 amino acids. For the CDR3, the DNA is TGCGCCAGCAGCTGGACTGGGACAGGACTCCTAGGAGCTTTCTTT. This sequence encodes CASSWTGTGLLGAFF.

The chain is built from TRBV30 and TRBJ2-7, with D tentatively TRBD2 (5 bases). Germline CDR1 GTSNPN, CDR2 SVGIG (reference sequence). The germline V and J ends were trimmed by 3 bases and 2 bases, with 8 bases remaining between them. CDR3 length equals 12 residues. In DNA, the CDR3 is TGTGCCTGGAGGGAGGCGACCTACGAGCAGTACTTC. Residues: CAWREATYEQYF. The full variable domain, its missing parts supplied by reference TRBV30 and TRBJ2-7, is SQTIHQWPATLVQPVGSPLSLECTVEGTSNPNLYWYRQAAGRGLQLLFYSVGIGQISSEVPQNLSASRPQDRQFILSSKKLLLSDSGFYLCAWREATYEQYFGPGTRLTVT.

The chain employs TRBV9 and TRBJ2-5, with TRBD2 as a possible D gene (7 bases). The DNA end is more similar to TRBJ2-7, so the J call may be wrong. Germline V CDR1 and CDR2: SGDLS, YYNGEE. This CDR3 is 17 amino acids long. The CDR3 protein is CASSVGEGGSLTYEQYF. The CDR3 DNA reads as TGTGCCAGCAGCGTAGGGGAGGGGGGCAGCCTTACCTACGAGCAGTACTTC.

The chain has TRBV19 and TRBJ2-3, with TRBD2 matching over 14 bases. The germline CDR1 and CDR2 sequences are LNHDA and SQIVND (reference sequence). The CDR3 loop spans 18 amino acids. The trim removed 2 bases at V and 2 bases at J, leaving 6 bases unmatched. CDR3 amino acids: CASSIRRTSGRYTDTQYF. DNA of the CDR3: TGTGCCAGTAGTATACGTCGGACTAGCGGGAGGTACACAGATACGCAGTATTTT.

The V and J genes are TRBV11-2 and TRBJ2-1; D unresolved. Trimming cost V 2 bases and J 2 bases, with 10 bases left between them. This CDR3 contains 15 residues. Per the germline V gene, CDR1 is SGHAT and CDR2 is FQNNGV. This CDR3 reads CASSLYQLAYNEQFF. CDR3 DNA sequence: TGTGCCAGCAGCTTATACCAACTCGCCTACAATGAGCAGTTCTTC.